Below, one TCR beta chain is given with its context. Germline V gene sequence: CDR1 KGHSH, CDR2 LQKENI. This CDR3 has 15 amino acids. V lost 5 bases to trimming and J lost 0 bases; unmatched junction nucleotides: 4. Per the original data handling: Amplification with reference gene primers provided the estimates of nucleated cell counts. Sequenced by immunoSEQ multiplex PCR; TCRdb stores in-frame clones only, minus some. The V and J calls and clone size were taken over from that table, and D and trimming were inferred from the DNA. The sample holds roughly 45,000 clones, roughly nine tenths seen once. The data belong to a study of blood T cell repertoires in COVID-19. Overall study context: Collection of acute and convalescent COVID-19 samples took place in the United States, Italy and Spain. From T cells, B-cell-depleted T cells, or PBMCs came the material, which was cDNA or gDNA.

This receptor was identified in a man between 65 and 80 years old with active COVID-19. Sequencing input: peripheral blood. This chain joins TRBV18 and TRBJ2-7; 10 bases are a match to TRBD2. The DNA of the CDR3 is TGTGCCAGCTCAACCGGGACTAGCGTCTCCTACGAGCAGTACTTC. Translating it yields CASSTGTSVSYEQYF. The variable domain in full, completed from reference TRBV18 and TRBJ2-7, reads NAGVMQNPRHLVRRRGQEARLRCSPMKGHSHVYWYRQLPEEGLKFMVYLQKENIIDESGMPKERFSAEFPKEGPSILRIQQVVRGDSAAYFCASSTGTSVSYEQYFGPGTRLTVT.